A selection of T cell receptor beta chains follows, all from one sample in a study of PD-1 blockade in classical Hodgkin lymphoma. Sequencing was performed with immunoSEQ multiplex PCR; in TCRdb, only in-frame clones are kept and a portion is missing. This table holds 6,000 to 8,000 clones, about 76% found once. This material consisted of CD8+ T cells from blood, taken before the fourth cycle of nivolumab. Source of these receptors: a human donor with classical Hodgkin lymphoma. CDR3s include the opening cysteine and the closing phenylalanine or tryptophan. Each record gives: J gene, CDR3 length, D gene, V gene, CDR3 DNA, CDR3 protein. A D gene is named only where the DNA matches it firmly.

TRBJ1-4,19,TRBD1,TRBV9,TGTGCCAGCAGCGTAAACCCCCTCCGACAGGGGACTTCACTTGAAAAACTGTTTTTT,CASSVNPLRQGTSLEKLFF
TRBJ1-2,18,TRBD1,TRBV18,TGTGCCAGCTCACCATCCCACCCAATGGGACAGGGGGCGGGAGGCTACACCTTC,CASSPSHPMGQGAGGYTF
TRBJ2-6,14,-,TRBV11-3,TGTGCCAGCAGCATGACCCCTGGGGCCAACGTCCTGACTTTC,CASSMTPGANVLTF
TRBJ2-6,16,-,TRBV6-6,TGTGCCAGCAGCTTGAAGATACCCACCGGGGCCAACGTCCTGACTTTC,CASSLKIPTGANVLTF
TRBJ1-4,16,-,TRBV9,TGTGCCAGCAGCGTCCAATCAGGGGCGGTGAACGAAAAACTGTTTTTT,CASSVQSGAVNEKLFF
TRBJ2-7,16,-,TRBV9,TGTGCCAGCAGCGTAGAAGGTTTCGGCGGAACCTACGAGCAGTACTTC,CASSVEGFGGTYEQYF
TRBJ2-7,12,-,TRBV5-1,TGCGCCAGCAGCGCCGCCCCCTACGAGCAGTACTTC,CASSAAPYEQYF
TRBJ1-4,14,TRBD1,TRBV4-2,TGTGCCAGCAGCCCGGGACAGGGGAGGGAAAAACTGTTTTTT,CASSPGQGREKLFF
TRBJ2-1,14,-,TRBV5-5,TGTGCCAGCAGCTTGGGATTAGCCCACAATGAGCAGTTCTTC,CASSLGLAHNEQFF
TRBJ1-4,14,-,TRBV5-1,TGCGCCAGCAGCTTAGGTGCAACTAATGAAAAACTGTTTTTT,CASSLGATNEKLFF
TRBJ2-3,13,-,TRBV7-9,TGTGCCAGCAGCTTAGTCCCCAGGGATACGCAGTATTTT,CASSLVPRDTQYF
TRBJ2-7,14,-,TRBV9,TGTGCCAGCAGCGGGGGTTGGGGTTCCTACGAGCAGTACTTC,CASSGGWGSYEQYF
TRBJ1-2,15,-,TRBV27,TGTGCCAGCAGTTTATCGCCAGGAGACAACTATGGCTACACCTTC,CASSLSPGDNYGYTF
TRBJ2-3,16,TRBD2,TRBV6-1,TGTGCCAGCAGTGAAAGGACTAGCGGGGTCACAGATACGCAGTATTTT,CASSERTSGVTDTQYF